These 19 T cell receptor beta chains were all obtained from the same sample, sequenced in a study of blood T cell repertoires in COVID-19. Using immunoSEQ multiplex PCR, the repertoire was profiled, and TCRdb retains in-frame clones only, with some absent. In the table there are 110,000 or so clones, less than 85% of which are singletons. Sequencing used peripheral blood. Receptors were obtained from a man aged 50 to 60 with acute or convalescent COVID-19.

The chain employs TRBV7-8 and TRBJ2-7; D is unresolved. V was trimmed by 5 bases and J by 6 bases, leaving 14 bases between them. The CDR3 covers 13 residues. Looked up from germline, CDR1 is SGHVS and CDR2 is FQNEAQ. CDR3 sequence (DNA): TGTGCCAGCAGCCCAAGCGCGGTGTCCGAGCAGTACTTC. As protein: CASSPSAVSEQYF. The complete variable domain, with remaining parts taken from reference TRBV7-8 and TRBJ2-7, reads GAGVSQSPRYKVAKRGQDVALRCDPISGHVSLFWYQQALGQGPEFLTYFQNEAQLDKSGLPSDRFFAERPEGSVSTLKIQRTQQEDSAVYLCASSPSAVSEQYFGPGTRLTVT.

The V and J genes are TRBV19 and TRBJ1-2; 8 bases line up with TRBD1. The ends lost 7 bases at V and 8 bases at J; junction bases unmatched: 9. Germline CDR1 reads LNHDA; CDR2 reads SQIVND (reference sequence). CDR3 length equals 13 residues. Here the CDR3 reads CASKEQGEWGYTF. CDR3 sequence (DNA): TGTGCCAGTAAGGAACAGGGGGAATGGGGCTACACCTTC.

A single count supports this clone. The chain uses TRBV5-6 and TRBJ2-5; 9 nucleotides agree with TRBD2. Germline V gives CDR1 SGHDT, CDR2 YYEEEE. With V trimmed by 4 bases and J by 4 bases, 8 bases remained unmatched. The CDR3 loop spans 15 amino acids. CDR3 region: CASSPQGLAGETQYF. The CDR3, as DNA: TGTGCCAGCAGCCCCCAGGGACTAGCCGGAGAGACCCAGTACTTC.

CDR3 sequence reads: CASSYRPSRSNTEAFF. Here the CDR3 DNA reads TGTGCCAGCAGTTACAGGCCTTCCAGGTCGAACACTGAAGCTTTCTTT. This chain links TRBV6-5 with TRBJ1-1; D is unclear. The CDR3 is 16 amino acids. CDR1 MNHEY and CDR2 SVGAGI come from the germline V gene. Between the trimmed V and J ends, which lost 2 bases and 1 base, there was a span of 14 bases.

This clone was seen a handful of times. V usage is TRBV7-3 and J usage is TRBJ2-7; D not certain. V gave up 5 bases and J gave up 5 bases, with 22 bases separating them. Germline V CDR1 and CDR2: SGHTA, FQGTGA. The CDR3 contains 16 residues. The CDR3 coding sequence is TGTGCCAGCAGCCTAGACGGATCCTCTGATTTCGACGAGCAGTACTTC. It is translated as CASSLDGSSDFDEQYF.

This clone was detected once. The V gene is TRBV28, the J gene TRBJ2-7; TRBD1 aligns across 10 bases. V dropped 3 bases and J dropped 3; count of bases not matched to a gene: 11. Germline CDR1 and CDR2: MDHEN and SYDVKM. The CDR3 has 17 amino acids. This chain's CDR3 is CASSFGLWDRGFYEQYF. The DNA of the CDR3 is TGTGCCAGCAGTTTTGGACTCTGGGACAGGGGTTTCTACGAGCAGTACTTC.

The V and J genes are TRBV4-2 and TRBJ1-4, with 7 bases identical to TRBD1. CDR1 LGHNA and CDR2 YNFKEQ come from the germline V gene. There are 17 residues in the CDR3. Unmatched junction bases numbered 8, after V lost 4 bases and J lost 0 bases. In nucleotides, the CDR3 is TGTGCCAGCAGCCCCTCGGCAGGGGGTGCAACTAATGAAAAACTGTTTTTT. The encoded protein is CASSPSAGGATNEKLFF.

The chain has TRBV5-1 and TRBJ1-6, with 9 positions matching TRBD1. This CDR3 contains 16 residues. V lost 4 bases and J lost 2; bases outside the gene matches: 4. Germline assignment: CDR1 SGHRS and CDR2 YFSETQ. In DNA, the CDR3 is TGCGCCAGCAGCGAGGACAGGGGCGCCTATAATTCACCCCTCCACTTT. Translating gives CASSEDRGAYNSPLHF.

The gene calls are TRBV28 and TRBJ2-2, with D maybe TRBD1 (5 bases). CDR1 and CDR2 from the germline V gene are MDHEN and SYDVKM. The CDR3 is 15 residues long. Trimming removed 0 bases at V and 0 bases at J, with 5 bases between. The CDR3 DNA reads as TGTGCCAGCAGTTTATGGACAGCGAACACCGGGGAGCTGTTTTTT. Residues: CASSLWTANTGELFF.

The chain carries TRBV9 and TRBJ2-1, with 13 bases aligning to TRBD2. Germline assignment: CDR1 SGDLS and CDR2 YYNGEE. V lost 4 bases and J lost 8; bases outside the gene matches: 6. The CDR3 is 15 residues long. The CDR3 DNA is TGTGCCAGCAGCCCCACTAGCGGGGGGGGTTATGAGCAGTTCTTC. Translation: CASSPTSGGGYEQFF.

This chain links TRBV10-3 with TRBJ2-3; 8 nucleotides match TRBD2. CDR1 and CDR2 (germline): ENHRY, SYGVKD. The CDR3 consists of 17 residues. V was clipped by 6 bases and J by 0 bases; unmatched bases: 11. The CDR3 DNA is TGTGCCATCAGGTCCACTCCGGGACTAGTAAGCACAGATACGCAGTATTTT. It specifies CAIRSTPGLVSTDTQYF.

This chain connects TRBV20-1 to TRBJ1-1, with D perhaps matching TRBD1 (5 bases). Deletions cut 6 bases from V and 11 bases from J, with 10 bases between. Germline CDR1 DFQATT, CDR2 SNEGSKA (reference sequence). This CDR3 region has 9 residues. CDR3 DNA sequence: TGCAGTGCAGGGGAACGGGCTTTCTTT. Protein: CSAGERAFF.

This chain uses TRBV7-9 with TRBJ1-5; a possible D gene is TRBD1 (6 bases). V was shortened by 1 base and J by 0 bases, with 13 bases between the two germline ends. CDR1 and CDR2 (germline): SEHNR, FQNEAQ (reference sequence). The CDR3 sequence is 17 residues long. The CDR3 protein is CASSLVTGKYSNQPQHF. CDR3 sequence (DNA): TGTGCCAGCAGCTTAGTAACAGGGAAATATAGCAATCAGCCCCAGCATTTT. Looking up the rest from reference TRBV7-9 and TRBJ1-5 gives the full variable domain: DTGVSQNPRHKITKRGQNVTFRCDPISEHNRLYWYRQTLGQGPEFLTYFQNEAQLEKSRLLSDRFSAERPKGSFSTLEIQRTEQGDSAMYLCASSLVTGKYSNQPQHFGDGTRLSIL.

The V and J genes are TRBV13 and TRBJ1-5, with 7 bases aligning to TRBD1. V was clipped by 5 bases and J by 2 bases; unmatched bases: 9. The CDR3 sequence is 16 residues long. Germline CDR1 PRHDT, CDR2 FYEKMQ (reference sequence). The CDR3 DNA reads as TGTGCCAGCAGCATCCGACAGGGACGAGGCAATCAGCCCCAGCATTTT. This translates into CASSIRQGRGNQPQHF. The variable domain in full, with the rest retrieved from reference TRBV13 and TRBJ1-5, is AAGVIQSPRHLIKEKRETATLKCYPIPRHDTVYWYQQGPGQDPQFLISFYEKMQSDKGSIPDRFSAQQFSDYHSELNMSSLELGDSALYFCASSIRQGRGNQPQHFGDGTRLSIL.

For this clone: The germline gene is not matched at one end of the junction; a read error may be the cause. This chain connects TRBV15 to TRBJ2-1; 7 nucleotides line up with TRBD2. This CDR3 comprises 13 residues. CDR1 is LNHNV, CDR2 YYDKDF, per germline (reference sequence). CDR3 amino acids: CASRTSEVHEQFF. The CDR3 DNA is TGTGCCTCCAGGACTAGTGAAGTTCATGAGCAGTTCTTC.

The chain carries TRBV5-1 and TRBJ2-2; TRBD2 matches at 13 bases. Germline CDR1 SGHRS, CDR2 YFSETQ. The CDR3 has 16 residues. Unmatched junction bases numbered 10, after V lost 4 bases and J lost 10 bases. The CDR3 sequence is CASSHGWTSGGEELFF. The CDR3 DNA is TGCGCCAGCAGCCACGGCTGGACTAGCGGGGGTGAGGAGCTGTTTTTT.

Worth noting for this clone: The sample has other DNA sequences that encode this CDR3 too. The V and J genes are TRBV27 and TRBJ1-5; 7 bases line up with TRBD1. From germline, CDR1 is MNHEY and CDR2 SMNVEV (reference sequence). Trimming took 2 bases from V and 2 from J; bases not matched to a gene: 0. This CDR3 region has 14 residues. CDR3 amino acids: CASSLTGGNQPQHF. The CDR3 DNA sequence: TGTGCCAGCAGTTTAACAGGGGGCAATCAGCCCCAGCATTTT.

J is TRBJ2-7 and V is TRBV10-1, with 9 bases identical to TRBD1. Germline-derived CDR1 and CDR2 are WNHNN and SYGVQD (reference sequence). This CDR3 has 15 amino acids. V was pared by 1 base and J by 4 bases, with 5 bases of the junction left unmatched. The CDR3 here is CASSEWGDRAYEQYF. The CDR3 region has the DNA TGCGCCAGCAGTGAGTGGGGGGACAGGGCGTACGAGCAGTACTTC.

V usage is TRBV28 and J usage is TRBJ1-5; 7 bases match TRBD1. Germline values: CDR1 MDHEN, CDR2 SYDVKM. V shed 3 bases, J shed 1 base, and the junction held 6 bases outside the gene matches. CDR3 length: 16 residues. CDR3 loop: CASSFRGIVSNQPQHF. CDR3 DNA sequence: TGTGCCAGCAGTTTCAGGGGGATTGTAAGCAATCAGCCCCAGCATTTT.